The 7 T cell receptor beta chains below were found in one sample sequenced in a study of cytomegalovirus exposure and HLA in healthy donors. The study ran its PCR with 60 Vbeta and 13 Jbeta primers. Sequenced by immunoSEQ multiplex PCR; TCRdb stores in-frame clones only, minus some. The sample contains some 150,000 clones, 80% of which appear only once. Source material: PBMCs. The receptors stem from a woman in her 50s in good health and CMV-seronegative.

This chain connects TRBV7-8 to TRBJ2-1; 8 bases line up with TRBD2. The CDR3 totals 17 residues. V lost 5 bases, J lost 2 bases, and 11 bases stayed unmatched. Looked up from germline, CDR1 is SGHVS and CDR2 is FQNEAQ. CDR3 sequence: CASSTLGTSSAYNEQFF. The CDR3 DNA reads TGTGCCAGCAGCACCCTCGGGACTAGTTCTGCCTACAATGAGCAGTTCTTC.

The chain recombines TRBV7-9 with TRBJ2-2, with 7 positions matching TRBD2. The germline V gene has CDR1 SEHNR and CDR2 FQNEAQ (reference sequence). The CDR3 covers 16 residues. After removal of 2 bases from V and 4 bases from J, the junction contained 7 bases not matched to a gene. Written as DNA, the CDR3 is TGTGCCAGCAGCTTATCCGCAGGGAGGGCCACCGGGGAGCTGTTTTTT. Protein product: CASSLSAGRATGELFF. Based on the CDR3 plus reference TRBV7-9 and TRBJ2-2, the full variable domain is DTGVSQNPRHKITKRGQNVTFRCDPISEHNRLYWYRQTLGQGPEFLTYFQNEAQLEKSRLLSDRFSAERPKGSFSTLEIQRTEQGDSAMYLCASSLSAGRATGELFFGEGSRLTVL.

This rearrangement joins TRBV28 to TRBJ1-4; perhaps TRBD1 as D (6 bases). The CDR3 loop spans 17 amino acids. The germline V gene has CDR1 MDHEN and CDR2 SYDVKM. Trimming cost V 1 base and J 3 bases, with 15 bases left between them. The CDR3 protein is CASSLFPGTTSNEKLFF. DNA of the CDR3: TGTGCCAGCAGTTTATTCCCGGGGACAACCTCTAATGAAAAACTGTTTTTT.

This chain links TRBV2 with TRBJ2-7; possible D gene TRBD1, 6 bases. The V gene's germline CDR1 is SNHLY and CDR2 FYNNEI. The CDR3 is 16 amino acids. The V end lost 6 bases, the J end lost 4 bases, and 22 bases lay between the germline ends. The CDR3 DNA follows: TGTGCCAGCAGGAGACGGGACATCTCGAGGGATTACGAGCAGTACTTC. The encoded protein is CASRRRDISRDYEQYF.

The chain links TRBV4-3 to TRBJ2-7, with a weak D call TRBD1 (6 bases). Trimming pared 2 bases from V and 2 bases from J, leaving 10 bases between. The V gene's germline CDR1 is LGHNA and CDR2 YSLEER. CDR3 size: 14 residues. Here the CDR3 DNA reads TGCGCCAGCAGCCAAACAGGGATGGCCTACGAGCAGTACTTC. It translates to CASSQTGMAYEQYF.

The chain carries TRBV12-2 and TRBJ1-4; TRBD1, the table's D call, lacks a check against the DNA. TRBV12-2 is a known pseudogene. The CDR3 loop spans 15 amino acids. The CDR3 DNA follows: TGTGCAAGTCGCCCACGGGGTCCAGGGGATGAAAAACTGTTTTTT. Its protein product is CASRPRGPGDEKLFF.

A few counts support this clone. The chain uses TRBV2 and TRBJ2-7; 7 nucleotides line up with TRBD1. The CDR3 consists of 16 residues. Germline V gives CDR1 SNHLY, CDR2 FYNNEI. V lost 6 bases to trimming and J lost 3 bases; unmatched junction nucleotides: 14. The DNA of the CDR3 is TGTGCCAGCAGGAGACAGGGAAGCTTATCTCTCTACGAGCAGTACTTC. Translation: CASRRQGSLSLYEQYF.